These T cell receptor beta chains were read from a single sample in a study of blood T cell repertoires in COVID-19. The repertoire was sequenced with immunoSEQ multiplex PCR; TCRdb's copy has only in-frame clones and lacks some. The sample holds approximately 470,000 clones, approximately 85% seen once. Sequenced: peripheral blood. The origin of the receptors is a human donor in a cohort sampled during active COVID-19. The CDR3 runs from the conserved cysteine through the conserved F or W. The D gene is left open where the match is weak. Clone sizes are given selectively: once, few, many, or a class where the clone is expanded.

TRBV28	TRBJ2-7	-	TRBD2	TGTGCCAGCAGCCATCGTAGCGGGAGGGCAGTCTACGAGCAGTACTTC	CASSHRSGRAVYEQYF
TRBV9	TRBJ1-2	-	TRBD1	TGTGCCAGCAGCGCCTGGGACAGCTCCTATGGCTACACCTTC	CASSAWDSSYGYTF
TRBV30	TRBJ1-5	-	-	TGTGCCTGGAGTGTACAGAACAGCCCTAATCAGCCCCAGCATTTT	CAWSVQNSPNQPQHF
TRBV5-4	TRBJ1-2	-	TRBD1	TGTGCCAGCAGCTCAGGGGGCAGGAGAGACTATGGCTACACCTTC	CASSSGGRRDYGYTF
TRBV5-4	TRBJ2-5	-	-	TGTGCCAGCAGCTTGGACTCCCGAGAGACCCAGTACTTC	CASSLDSRETQYF
TRBV9	TRBJ2-1	once	-	TGTGCCAGCAGCGTAGGAGGGTGGGAGCAGTTCTTC	CASSVGGWEQFF
TRBV19	TRBJ1-5	-	TRBD1	TGTGCCAGTAGTATCGATCCAGGGGGCAACCAGCCCCAGCATTTT	CASSIDPGGNQPQHF
TRBV15	TRBJ1-4	-	TRBD1	TGTGCCACCAGCAGAGATGGTTTCCGGGACAGACGGAATGAAAAACTGTTTTTT	CATSRDGFRDRRNEKLFF
TRBV25-1	TRBJ2-7	-	TRBD2	TGTGCCAGCAGTGGAACTAGCGGAACGGTCAGCCACGAGCAGTACTTC	CASSGTSGTVSHEQYF
TRBV6-2/TRBV6-3	TRBJ2-7	-	-	TGTGCCAGCAGTCCCTGGCGGAGCTCCTACGAGCAGTACTTC	CASSPWRSSYEQYF
TRBV6-6	TRBJ1-5	-	TRBD1	TGTGCCAGCAGTCGCGATACCGGGACAGACCAATATAGCAATCAGCCCCAGCATTTT	CASSRDTGTDQYSNQPQHF
TRBV9	TRBJ1-6	many	-	TGTGCCAGCAGCGTTGGGGCAGGGCTGGCTTCACCCCTCCACTTT	CASSVGAGLASPLHF
TRBV27	TRBJ1-6	few	TRBD1	TGTGCCAGCAGTTTAAAGGGACAGGGGGCGCAAAGGTTAGGATCACCCCTCCACTTT	CASSLKGQGAQRLGSPLHF
TRBV14	TRBJ2-5	-	-	TGTGCCAGCAGCCGGACTCTGTATTACGCCCGGGAGACCCAGTACTTC	CASSRTLYYARETQYF
TRBV30	TRBJ1-6	-	TRBD1	TGTGCCTGGACCAGACGACAGGGGGGAAATGGGTCACCCCTCCACTTT	CAWTRRQGGNGSPLHF
TRBV9	TRBJ1-1	-	TRBD1	TGTGCCAGCAGCGGACAGGGGGGTCGGAACACTGAAGCTTTCTTT	CASSGQGGRNTEAFF
TRBV28	TRBJ1-4	-	-	TGTGCCAGCAGCTTACAGGCAACTAATGAAAAACTGTTTTTT	CASSLQATNEKLFF
TRBV6-5	TRBJ2-3	-	TRBD1	TGTGCCAGCCGTTGGACAGGGGGCGCAGATACGCAGTATTTT	CASRWTGGADTQYF
TRBV28	TRBJ2-1	-	TRBD2	TGTGCCACCCTCGAGGCAGGACTAGCGGGATTTAATGAGCAGTTCTTC	CATLEAGLAGFNEQFF
TRBV19	TRBJ1-1	-	-	TGTGCCAGTAGTATTTCCGGGGCGCGGGGAAACACTGAAGCTTTCTTT	CASSISGARGNTEAFF
TRBV19	TRBJ2-1	-	TRBD2	TGTGCCAGTAGAGGACTAGCGGGAGGGCCCGAGGAGCAGTTCTTC	CASRGLAGGPEEQFF
TRBV20-1	TRBJ1-6	few	-	TGCAGTGCTAGTACGTCCGGTACTAAAGGCTCCTATAATTCACCCCTCCACTTT	CSASTSGTKGSYNSPLHF
TRBV10-1	TRBJ1-2	-	-	TGCGCCAGCAGCCCGGATCCCCAAGGGGATGGCTACACCTTC	CASSPDPQGDGYTF
TRBV9	TRBJ1-5	-	TRBD1	TGTGCCAGCAGCTCCGGGACAGGGGGCCTGTCTAGCAATCAGCCCCAGCATTTT	CASSSGTGGLSSNQPQHF
TRBV19	TRBJ2-7	-	TRBD1	TGTGCCAGTAGCTTGACAGGGATACACGAGCAGTACTTC	CASSLTGIHEQYF